The rows below give T cell receptor beta chains drawn from one sample of a study of shared clonotypes between healthy human individuals. Clones were read by immunoSEQ multiplex PCR, and TCRdb kept only the in-frame ones, dropping some. Of 2 million to 2.5 million clones in the sample, approximately 94% were seen once. The sequenced sample consisted of naive CD4+ T cells sorted from blood. The receptors come from a man between 18 and 29 years old in good health. CDR3s include the opening cysteine and the closing phenylalanine or tryptophan. The D gene is left open where the match is weak. Clone size, where shown, is once, few, many, or a class for clones that have expanded.

CDR3aa: CASSLEAPSVAQYF
CDR3nt: TGCGCCAGCAGCTTGGAGGCCCCCTCGGTGGCCCAGTACTTC
v_gene: TRBV5-1
j_gene: TRBJ2-5
d_gene: NA
abundance: NA

CDR3aa: CASSYASGRPVEQYF
CDR3nt: TGTGCCAGCAGTTATGCTAGCGGGAGGCCTGTCGAGCAGTACTTC
v_gene: TRBV6-5
j_gene: TRBJ2-7
d_gene: TRBD2
abundance: NA

CDR3aa: CAWSASKYNEQFF
CDR3nt: TGTGCCTGGAGTGCTAGCAAGTACAATGAGCAGTTCTTC
v_gene: TRBV30
j_gene: TRBJ2-1
d_gene: NA
abundance: NA

CDR3aa: CASNLYSSYNEQFF
CDR3nt: TGTGCCAGCAACCTTTATAGCTCCTACAATGAGCAGTTCTTC
v_gene: TRBV2
j_gene: TRBJ2-1
d_gene: NA
abundance: NA

CDR3aa: CAWSGQGRTQYF
CDR3nt: TGTGCCTGGAGTGGACAGGGTCGAACCCAGTACTTC
v_gene: TRBV30
j_gene: TRBJ2-5
d_gene: TRBD1
abundance: NA

CDR3aa: CASSVMGTSGKTQETQYF
CDR3nt: TGTGCCAGCAGCGTGATGGGGACTAGCGGGAAGACGCAAGAGACCCAGTACTTC
v_gene: TRBV9
j_gene: TRBJ2-5
d_gene: TRBD2
abundance: NA

CDR3aa: CASTQERPGQGITQYF
CDR3nt: TGTGCCAGCACCCAAGAAAGACCGGGACAGGGGATCACCCAGTACTTC
v_gene: TRBV7-9
j_gene: TRBJ2-5
d_gene: TRBD1
abundance: once

CDR3aa: CASSSEGGRETQYF
CDR3nt: TGCGCCAGCAGCTCCGAAGGGGGCCGAGAGACCCAGTACTTC
v_gene: TRBV5-1
j_gene: TRBJ2-5
d_gene: TRBD1
abundance: NA

CDR3aa: CASSLRQGYEQYF
CDR3nt: TGCGCCAGCAGCCTTCGACAGGGATACGAGCAGTACTTC
v_gene: TRBV5-1
j_gene: TRBJ2-7
d_gene: TRBD1
abundance: NA

CDR3aa: CASSQDRVRGYTF
CDR3nt: TGTGCCAGCAGCCAGGACAGGGTCAGAGGCTACACCTTC
v_gene: TRBV5-8
j_gene: TRBJ1-2
d_gene: TRBD1
abundance: NA

CDR3aa: CASSADRGSPLHF
CDR3nt: TGTGCCAGCAGTGCCGACAGAGGCTCACCCCTCCACTTT
v_gene: TRBV2
j_gene: TRBJ1-6
d_gene: NA
abundance: NA

CDR3aa: CASSERTGVSYGYTF
CDR3nt: TGCGCCAGCAGTGAGAGGACAGGGGTTTCCTATGGCTACACCTTC
v_gene: TRBV10-2
j_gene: TRBJ1-2
d_gene: TRBD1
abundance: NA

CDR3aa: CASSPGDRQAFF
CDR3nt: TGTGCCAGCTCACCAGGGGACAGACAAGCTTTCTTT
v_gene: TRBV18
j_gene: TRBJ1-1
d_gene: TRBD1
abundance: NA

CDR3aa: CASRSPNQETQYF
CDR3nt: TGTGCCAGTAGGTCTCCCAATCAAGAGACCCAGTACTTC
v_gene: TRBV19
j_gene: TRBJ2-5
d_gene: NA
abundance: NA

CDR3aa: CASSQVSGVAGELFF
CDR3nt: TGTGCCAGCAGCCAAGTATCGGGAGTCGCCGGGGAGCTGTTTTTT
v_gene: TRBV14
j_gene: TRBJ2-2
d_gene: NA
abundance: NA

CDR3aa: CASSRLSGANTGELFF
CDR3nt: TGTGCCAGCAGCCGACTTAGCGGGGCGAACACCGGGGAGCTGTTTTTT
v_gene: TRBV9
j_gene: TRBJ2-2
d_gene: TRBD2
abundance: NA

CDR3aa: CASSQPRGVQYF
CDR3nt: TGCGCCAGCAGCCAACCGAGGGGGGTGCAGTACTTC
v_gene: TRBV4-1
j_gene: TRBJ2-7
d_gene: NA
abundance: NA

CDR3aa: CAGSAGMNTEAFF
CDR3nt: TGTGCCGGCAGTGCCGGCATGAACACTGAAGCTTTCTTT
v_gene: TRBV2
j_gene: TRBJ1-1
d_gene: NA
abundance: NA

CDR3aa: CASSLERLQETQYF
CDR3nt: TGCGCCAGCAGCTTGGAGCGATTACAAGAGACCCAGTACTTC
v_gene: TRBV5-1
j_gene: TRBJ2-5
d_gene: NA
abundance: NA

CDR3aa: CASSLGRNQPQHF
CDR3nt: TGTGCCAGCAGCTTAGGGAGAAATCAGCCCCAGCATTTT
v_gene: TRBV7-2
j_gene: TRBJ1-5
d_gene: NA
abundance: NA

CDR3aa: CASSFPLAGKWETQYF
CDR3nt: TGTGCCAGCAGTTTTCCGCTAGCGGGGAAATGGGAGACCCAGTACTTC
v_gene: TRBV28
j_gene: TRBJ2-5
d_gene: TRBD2
abundance: NA

CDR3aa: CASSPGLPETQYF
CDR3nt: TGTGCCAGCAGCCCCGGATTGCCGGAGACCCAGTACTTC
v_gene: TRBV11-3
j_gene: TRBJ2-5
d_gene: NA
abundance: NA

CDR3aa: CASRPRAGDEKLFF
CDR3nt: TGTGCCAGCCGACCGCGGGCGGGTGACGAAAAACTGTTTTTT
v_gene: TRBV6-6
j_gene: TRBJ1-4
d_gene: NA
abundance: NA

CDR3aa: CASRDRESTEAFF
CDR3nt: TGTGCCAGCAGAGACAGGGAGAGCACTGAAGCTTTCTTT
v_gene: TRBV2
j_gene: TRBJ1-1
d_gene: TRBD1
abundance: NA

CDR3aa: CASSLVQYTEAFF
CDR3nt: TGTGCCAGCAGCTTAGTTCAGTACACTGAAGCTTTCTTT
v_gene: TRBV7-8
j_gene: TRBJ1-1
d_gene: NA
abundance: NA

CDR3aa: CASSPTGTGPTEAFF
CDR3nt: TGTGCCAGCAGTCCCACCGGGACAGGGCCCACTGAAGCTTTCTTT
v_gene: TRBV28
j_gene: TRBJ1-1
d_gene: TRBD1
abundance: NA

CDR3aa: CASSRKGQAYGYTF
CDR3nt: TGTGCCAGCAGCCGCAAAGGACAGGCCTATGGCTACACCTTC
v_gene: TRBV11-3
j_gene: TRBJ1-2
d_gene: TRBD1
abundance: few